The 6 T cell receptor beta chains in this list originate from one sample, sequenced in a study of blood T cell repertoires in COVID-19. Clones were sequenced by immunoSEQ multiplex PCR, and TCRdb holds only the in-frame ones, with some missing. The sample has approximately 68,000 clones, approximately 89% seen once. The material sequenced was peripheral blood. These receptors were collected from an elderly woman with active or convalescent COVID-19.

V is TRBV6-5 and J is TRBJ2-7; TRBD1 agrees at 10 bases. The CDR3 sequence is 12 residues long. V was clipped by 7 bases and J by 6 bases; unmatched bases: 3. Per germline, CDR1 MNHEY and CDR2 SVGAGI. In DNA, the CDR3 is TGTGCCAGCACAGGGACAGGGGTCGAGCAGTACTTC. Protein product: CASTGTGVEQYF.

V and J are TRBV7-2 and TRBJ2-3; 8 bases fit TRBD2. Germline lookup yields CDR1 SGHTA and CDR2 FQGNSA. V lost 1 base and J lost 4; bases outside the gene matches: 7. This CDR3 region has 16 residues. The CDR3 loop reads CASSLDPGGPADTQYF. As DNA, the CDR3 is TGTGCCAGCAGCTTAGACCCGGGGGGGCCGGCAGATACGCAGTATTTT. Complete variable domain (other parts from reference TRBV7-2 and TRBJ2-3): GAGVSQSPSNKVTEKGKDVELRCDPISGHTALYWYRQSLGQGLEFLIYFQGNSAPDKSGLPSDRFSAERTGGSVSTLTIQRTQQEDSAVYLCASSLDPGGPADTQYFGPGTRLTVL.

This rearrangement joins TRBV28 to TRBJ1-1; D is possibly TRBD1 (5 bases). Germline CDR1 reads MDHEN; CDR2 reads SYDVKM. V was clipped by 5 bases and J by 6 bases, with 16 bases between them. The length of the CDR3 is 14 residues. The CDR3 DNA is TGTGCCAGCAGTGGGGCCGGGGGGATCGCTGAAGCTTTCTTT. Protein product: CASSGAGGIAEAFF.

The V gene is TRBV12-5, the J gene TRBJ1-1; no reliable D call. The CDR3 covers 14 residues. Germline CDR1 is LGHNT and CDR2 is FRNRAP. Trimming shortened V by 1 base and J by 5 bases, and 11 bases separated the two germline ends. CDR3 loop: CASGLAVSGTEAFF. The CDR3 nucleotides read TGTGCTAGTGGTTTGGCAGTCTCGGGAACTGAAGCTTTCTTT.

The chain links TRBV9 to TRBJ2-2; TRBD2 agrees at 8 bases. CDR1 is SGDLS, CDR2 YYNGEE, per germline. J lost 1 base, V lost 0 bases, and 8 bases had no gene match. The CDR3 consists of 18 residues. The CDR3 is CASSVEVWGLGNTGELFF. As DNA, the CDR3 is TGTGCCAGCAGCGTAGAGGTGTGGGGACTAGGGAACACCGGGGAGCTGTTTTTT.

V is TRBV7-2 and J is TRBJ2-5; D might be TRBD1 (6 bases). In germline, CDR1 is SGHTA, CDR2 FQGNSA. The CDR3 has 15 residues. V was clipped by 0 bases and J by 5 bases, with 13 bases between them. The CDR3 nucleotides read TGTGCCAGCAGCTTAGCAATTGGGGGCTGGGAGACCCAGTACTTC. Protein: CASSLAIGGWETQYF.